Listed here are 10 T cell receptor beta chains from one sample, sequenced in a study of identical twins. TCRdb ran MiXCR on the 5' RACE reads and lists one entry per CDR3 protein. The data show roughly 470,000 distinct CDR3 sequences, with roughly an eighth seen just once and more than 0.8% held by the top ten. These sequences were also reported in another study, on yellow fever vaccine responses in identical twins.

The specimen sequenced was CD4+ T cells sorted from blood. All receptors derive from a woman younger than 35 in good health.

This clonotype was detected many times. CDR3 loop: CSARRSANTEAFF. In nucleotides, the CDR3 is TGCAGTGCTAGAAGATCAGCGAACACTGAAGCTTTCTTT. This rearrangement joins TRBV20-1 to TRBJ1-1; D remains unclear. This CDR3 is built from 13 residues. V was cut by 2 bases and J by 1 base, with 8 bases left in between. Looked up from germline, CDR1 is DFQATT and CDR2 is SNEGSKA (reference sequence).

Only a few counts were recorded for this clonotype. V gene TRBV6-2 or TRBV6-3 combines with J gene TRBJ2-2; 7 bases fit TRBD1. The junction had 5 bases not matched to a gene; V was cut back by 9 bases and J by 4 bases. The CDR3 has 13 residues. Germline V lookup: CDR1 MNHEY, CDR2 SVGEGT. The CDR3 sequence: CASGTDTTGELFF. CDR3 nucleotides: TGTGCCAGTGGGACAGACACCACCGGGGAGCTGTTTTTT.

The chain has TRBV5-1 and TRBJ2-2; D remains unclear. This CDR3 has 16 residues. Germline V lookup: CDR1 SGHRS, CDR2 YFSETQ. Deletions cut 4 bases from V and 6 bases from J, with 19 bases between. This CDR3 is CASSPSDTNLAGELFF. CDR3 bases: TGCGCCAGCAGCCCCTCAGACACTAACCTCGCCGGGGAGCTGTTTTTT.

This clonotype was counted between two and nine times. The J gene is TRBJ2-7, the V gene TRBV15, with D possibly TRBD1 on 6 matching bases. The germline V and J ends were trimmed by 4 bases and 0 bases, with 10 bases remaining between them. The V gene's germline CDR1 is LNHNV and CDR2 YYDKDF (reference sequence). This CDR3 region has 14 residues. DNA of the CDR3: TGTGCCACCAGCACTGGGGGCAGCTCCTACGAGCAGTACTTC. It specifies CATSTGGSSYEQYF.

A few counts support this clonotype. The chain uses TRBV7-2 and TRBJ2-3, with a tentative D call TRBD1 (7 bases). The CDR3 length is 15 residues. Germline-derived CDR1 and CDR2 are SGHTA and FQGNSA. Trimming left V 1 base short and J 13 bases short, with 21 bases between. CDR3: CASSLGGDGGTAKYF. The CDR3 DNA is TGTGCCAGCAGCTTAGGGGGGGATGGAGGGACAGCTAAGTATTTT.

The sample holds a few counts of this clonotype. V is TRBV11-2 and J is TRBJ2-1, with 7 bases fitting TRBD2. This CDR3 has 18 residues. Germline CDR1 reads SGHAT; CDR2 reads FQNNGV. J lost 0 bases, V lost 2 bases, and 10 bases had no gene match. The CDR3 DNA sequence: TGTGCCAGCAGCTTATTTTCTAGCGGACTGAGCTCCTACAATGAGCAGTTCTTC. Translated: CASSLFSSGLSSYNEQFF.

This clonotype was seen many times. This chain's CDR3 is CASSQGVGTDTQYF. In DNA, the CDR3 is TGCGCCAGCAGCCAAGGGGTCGGCACAGATACGCAGTATTTT. The V call is TRBV4-3, the J call TRBJ2-3; D is ambiguous. V lost 1 base and J 1 base, leaving 6 bases between the germline ends. The CDR3 is 14 residues long. Germline assignment: CDR1 LGHNA and CDR2 YSLEER.

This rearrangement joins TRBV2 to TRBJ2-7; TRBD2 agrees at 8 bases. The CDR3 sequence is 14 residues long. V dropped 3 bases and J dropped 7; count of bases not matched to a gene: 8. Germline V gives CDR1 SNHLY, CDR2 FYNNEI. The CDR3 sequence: CASSEVGLGTEQYF. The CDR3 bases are TGTGCCAGCAGTGAGGTGGGACTAGGGACGGAGCAGTACTTC. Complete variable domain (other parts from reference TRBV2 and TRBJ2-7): EPEVTQTPSHQVTQMGQEVILRCVPISNHLYFYWYRQILGQKVEFLVSFYNNEISEKSEIFDDQFSVERPDGSNFTLKIRSTKLEDSAMYFCASSEVGLGTEQYFGPGTRLTVT.

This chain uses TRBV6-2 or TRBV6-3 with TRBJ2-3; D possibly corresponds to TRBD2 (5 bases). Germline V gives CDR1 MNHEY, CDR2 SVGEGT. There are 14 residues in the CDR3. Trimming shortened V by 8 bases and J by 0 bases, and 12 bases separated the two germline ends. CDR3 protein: CASSDSPSTDTQYF. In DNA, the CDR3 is TGTGCCAGCTCGGACTCCCCTAGCACAGATACGCAGTATTTT.

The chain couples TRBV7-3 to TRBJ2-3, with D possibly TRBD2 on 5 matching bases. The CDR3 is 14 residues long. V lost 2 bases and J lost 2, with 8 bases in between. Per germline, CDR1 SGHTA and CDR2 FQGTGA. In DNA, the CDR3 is TGTGCCAGCAGCTTACTCGGGGTCACAGATACGCAGTATTTT. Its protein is CASSLLGVTDTQYF.